What follows are 17 T cell receptor beta chains derived from one specimen sequenced in a study of blood T cell repertoires in COVID-19. The protocol was immunoSEQ multiplex PCR, while the TCRdb copy is restricted to in-frame clones and leaves out a portion. The sample shows roughly 280,000 clones, 88% of them seen only once. Sequencing was performed on PBMCs or T cells enriched from blood (not recorded which). These receptors all stem from a woman between 45 and 65 years old who had recovered from COVID-19.

The rearrangement uses TRBV27 and TRBJ1-6, with a weak D call TRBD1 (6 bases). The CDR3 loop spans 14 amino acids. CDR1 MNHEY and CDR2 SMNVEV come from the germline V gene (reference sequence). V lost 7 bases, J lost 13 bases, and 20 bases lay in between. The CDR3 DNA reads TGTGCCAGCACCTCGGGGGGCTTGGGTTCGCCCCTCCACTTT. Amino acid sequence: CASTSGGLGSPLHF.

The chain carries TRBV4-3 and TRBJ2-1, with D possibly matching TRBD2 (6 bases). Trimming removed 0 bases at V and 0 bases at J, with 15 bases between. Germline CDR1 reads LGHNA; CDR2 reads YSLEER. The CDR3 runs 18 residues. The CDR3 DNA reads TGCGCCAGCAGCCAAGAATTGGTGGGCGGGACCTCCTACAATGAGCAGTTCTTC. Amino acid sequence: CASSQELVGGTSYNEQFF.

The chain joins TRBV9 to TRBJ2-7; TRBD2 matches 8 bases. This CDR3 contains 16 residues. The germline gives CDR1 SGDLS, CDR2 YYNGEE. Trimming at V came to 4 bases and at J to 3 bases, leaving 12 bases not matched to a gene. The CDR3 loop is CASSPSGREVNYEQYF. The CDR3 DNA reads as TGTGCCAGCAGCCCCTCGGGGCGGGAGGTAAACTACGAGCAGTACTTC. The full variable domain, in which reference TRBV9 and TRBJ2-7 provide the parts outside the CDR3, is DSGVTQTPKHLITATGQRVTLRCSPRSGDLSVYWYQQSLDQGLQFLIQYYNGEERAKGNILERFSAQQFPDLHSELNLSSLELGDSALYFCASSPSGREVNYEQYFGPGTRLTVT.

The CDR3 nucleotides are TGTGCCAGCAGCTTAGTACTAGCGGGAGACTACGAGCAGTACTTC. This gives the protein CASSLVLAGDYEQYF. V is TRBV7-2 and J is TRBJ2-7; 11 nucleotides align to TRBD2. V was clipped by 1 base and J by 3 bases; unmatched bases: 2. The V gene's germline CDR1 is SGHTA and CDR2 FQGNSA. CDR3 size: 15 residues.

Only a few counts were recorded for this clone. The V and J genes are TRBV19 and TRBJ1-1; 10 bases align to TRBD1. Germline lookup yields CDR1 LNHDA and CDR2 SQIVND (reference sequence). V was clipped by 5 bases and J by 5 bases; unmatched bases: 8. The CDR3 runs to 15 residues. The CDR3 here is CASSETTGGQTEAFF. CDR3 DNA sequence: TGTGCCAGTAGTGAAACGACAGGGGGCCAAACTGAAGCTTTCTTT.

The gene calls are TRBV7-2 and TRBJ1-6; tentatively, D is TRBD1 (5 bases). Germline CDR1 is SGHTA and CDR2 is FQGNSA. The CDR3 runs to 15 residues. V was cut by 6 bases and J by 8 bases, with 17 bases left in between. The CDR3, as DNA: TGTGCCAGCAGTCGAGGACTGGGGGACTATTCACCCCTCCACTTT. Translation gives CASSRGLGDYSPLHF.

This clone was picked up one time. The J gene is TRBJ2-3, the V gene TRBV5-6; 8 nucleotides match TRBD2. V shed 0 bases and J 5 bases; nucleotides not matched to a gene: 8. Looked up from germline, CDR1 is SGHDT and CDR2 is YYEEEE. The CDR3 contains 16 residues. In nucleotides, the CDR3 is TGTGCCAGCAGCTTGGCGTTCGGGACTAGAGGAGATACGCAGTATTTT. Its protein is CASSLAFGTRGDTQYF.

About this clone: Other DNA sequences in the sample encode the same CDR3. The chain combines TRBV6-5 with TRBJ1-5; D not certain. The CDR3 runs to 13 residues. Trimming removed 8 bases from V and 0 bases from J, with 8 bases in between. CDR1 and CDR2 from the germline V gene are MNHEY and SVGAGI. The CDR3: CASGLDSNQPQHF. In DNA, the CDR3 is TGTGCCAGCGGCCTCGATAGCAATCAGCCCCAGCATTTT.

The CDR3 protein is CAISAGAGDTQYF. CDR3 DNA sequence: TGTGCCATCAGTGCGGGAGCTGGAGATACGCAGTATTTT. The rearrangement links TRBV10-3 to TRBJ2-3; maybe TRBD2 (6 bases). This CDR3 has 13 residues. V was trimmed by 4 bases and J by 5 bases, leaving 10 bases between them. Germline loops: CDR1 ENHRY, CDR2 SYGVKD.

This clone has just one count. The V and J genes are TRBV2 and TRBJ1-4, with D perhaps matching TRBD1 (5 bases). The germline V gene encodes CDR1 SNHLY and CDR2 FYNNEI. The CDR3 is 13 amino acids. Trimming removed 4 bases at V and 7 bases at J, with 10 bases between. The chain's CDR3 is CASSGQLGEKLFF. Here the CDR3 DNA reads TGTGCCAGCAGTGGACAGCTGGGTGAAAAACTGTTTTTT.

This clone was counted once. V and J are TRBV25-1 and TRBJ2-7; D may be TRBD1 (5 bases). Trimming pared 1 base from V and 1 base from J, leaving 11 bases between. Germline V gene sequence: CDR1 MGHDK, CDR2 SYGVNS. The CDR3 extends over 15 amino acids. CDR3 bases: TGTGCCAGCAGTGAATGGGGCGACGGGTCCTACGAGCAGTACTTC. It encodes CASSEWGDGSYEQYF.

The CDR3 DNA reads TGTGCCAGCAGCGTAGAGGACAGGGAGGGCGAAAAACTGTTTTTT. Its protein product is CASSVEDREGEKLFF. The V and J genes are TRBV9 and TRBJ1-4; 8 nucleotides align to TRBD1. Germline-derived CDR1 and CDR2 are SGDLS and YYNGEE. The J segment lost 8 bases and the V segment lost 0 bases, leaving 6 bases of the junction unmatched. The length of the CDR3 is 15 residues.

The V gene is TRBV9, the J gene TRBJ2-1; 12 bases fit TRBD2. After removal of 3 bases from V and 1 base from J, the junction contained 5 bases not matched to a gene. Per germline, CDR1 SGDLS and CDR2 YYNGEE. The CDR3 consists of 17 residues. The CDR3 protein is CASSAGLAGSSYNEQFF. As DNA, the CDR3 is TGTGCCAGCAGCGCCGGACTAGCGGGATCATCCTACAATGAGCAGTTCTTC.

The chain employs TRBV4-3 and TRBJ2-3, with D possibly TRBD1 on 6 matching bases. This CDR3 has 15 amino acids. Germline V gene sequence: CDR1 LGHNA, CDR2 YSLEER. Trimming left V 4 bases short and J 6 bases short, with 17 bases between. DNA for the CDR3: TGCGCCAGCAGCCCAACAGGGCGAATATATGATACGCAGTATTTT. Its protein product is CASSPTGRIYDTQYF.

This clone was observed a handful of times. The CDR3 DNA sequence: TGTGCCAGCAGCGAGGGACAGCGTAATGAAAAACTGTTTTTT. Protein sequence: CASSEGQRNEKLFF. The genes are TRBV5-4 and TRBJ1-4, with 7 positions matching TRBD1. The germline V gene has CDR1 SGHNT and CDR2 YYREEE (reference sequence). The CDR3 is 14 residues long. V shed 4 bases and J 4 bases; nucleotides not matched to a gene: 4. The full variable domain, in which reference TRBV5-4 and TRBJ1-4 provide the parts outside the CDR3, is ETGVTQSPTHLIKTRGQQVTLRCSSQSGHNTVSWYQQALGQGPQFIFQYYREEENGRGNFPPRFSGLQFPNYSSELNVNALELDDSALYLCASSEGQRNEKLFFGSGTQLSVL.

The chain is built from TRBV9 and TRBJ2-2; 13 bases map to TRBD2. This CDR3 spans 18 amino acids. V dropped 3 bases and J dropped 4; count of bases not matched to a gene: 9. Germline V gene sequence: CDR1 SGDLS, CDR2 YYNGEE. For the CDR3, the DNA is TGTGCCAGCAGCGATGGACTAGCGGGAGTTAAGGTCACCGGGGAGCTGTTTTTT. Amino acids: CASSDGLAGVKVTGELFF.

The chain recombines TRBV28 with TRBJ2-3; 7 bases map to TRBD2. Trimming at V came to 3 bases and at J to 6 bases, leaving 9 bases not matched to a gene. The CDR3 length is 15 residues. CDR1 and CDR2 (germline): MDHEN, SYDVKM. In DNA, the CDR3 is TGTGCCAGCAGTTTGGGGGGAGGGCCTCCCGATACGCAGTATTTT. Its translation: CASSLGGGPPDTQYF.